This T cell receptor beta chain was sequenced during a study of blood T cells in healthy people across ages (dated by TCRdb to the mid-2010s). About the investigation overall: In model experiments, template switching captured roughly one uniquely barcoded TCR beta cDNA molecule for every two T cells. Four age groups were formed from the donors: young (average approximately 15 years), middle-aged (less than 40), aged (about 68) and long-lived (about 75). To track age-related changes in TCR beta repertoire diversity, the study relied on deep sequencing normalized with unique cDNA molecular identifiers. Two additional independent replicas of 1 million unique cDNA reads from the same blood draw were analyzed for two donors (one aged 18 to 30 and one aged 80 or older). General study outcomes and caveats: There was a strong correlation between observed TCR beta diversity and the percentage of naive T cells measured by flow cytometry. Observed TCR beta diversity per million T cells fell roughly linearly with age, and a significant reduction was already apparent by age about 36. Compared with the aged group, the long-lived group had more naive CD4+ T cells, fewer expanded clones and increased TCR diversity, a pattern suggesting age selection. Conclusive comparison of naive and antigen-experienced compartments was prevented by the profiling of bulk unsorted PBMCs. Donor CMV infection status was unknown, potentially confounding age-related changes in expanded clonotypes. Estimates of total diversity from one million sequenced T cells were regarded as lower bounds and underestimates.

Library prep was done by 5' RACE. Sequencer: Illumina HiSeq 2500. A second PCR of about 7 to 12 cycles was run with a J-beta primer mix and a sample-barcoded 5' primer. A template-switch 5' adaptor carrying 12 random nucleotides introduced a unique molecular identifier onto each TCR beta cDNA molecule. Each sample yielded at least 3 million CDR3-containing paired-end reads. First-strand cDNA synthesis was performed from all RNA using the Mint cDNA synthesis kit, with priming by a TRBC-specific oligonucleotide. After uracil-DNA glycosylase treatment, a first 18-cycle PCR used universal primers M1SS and BC2_uni_R on all cDNA. On the study's bioinformatics: Normalization of each sample was performed by random selection of 1 million high-quality reads, each carrying a distinct molecular identifier. Instead of being binned into consensus sequences, reads with shared molecular identifiers were discarded. CDR3 identification, clonotype clustering and error correction used MiTCR with a Q25 quality threshold and the strictest error-elimination algorithm. A nonparametric unseen species model with Euler transformation was used to estimate a lower bound on total TCR beta diversity. Using fastp trimming at Q25 and MiXCR clonotype assembly, TCRdb reanalyzed the public sequencing data and kept in-frame beta chains. Each entry merges the rows of one CDR3 protein and shows their most common DNA and genes. These V and J calls originate from TCRdb's pipeline instead of the authors' own analysis. The sample contains 600,000 to 850,000 distinct CDR3 sequences, around 25% of them found a single time. More than 7.5% of the sample rests with the top ten.

The CDR1 and CDR2 encoded by the germline V gene are SQVTM and ANQGSEA. The junction shows trimming of 4 bases on V and 0 bases on J, plus 12 bases between the germline ends. The CDR3 sequence holds 14 residues, the cysteine and phenylalanine included. This entry keeps only the CDR3 DNA: 42 bases, framed from base 1. Systemically healthy Caucasian individuals from Russia, around 38 in total and aged roughly 6 to 95 years, were included as donors. Around 10 milliliters of peripheral blood were collected from each donor into EDTA-treated Vacutainer tubes. Ficoll-Paque density-gradient centrifugation was used to isolate PBMCs, with at least 6.5 million per sample. Trizol reagent was used to extract total RNA from PBMCs, with at least 6 micrograms per sample. The percentages of naive CD45RAhigh/CD27high T cells were determined by flow cytometry on a PBMC aliquot from every donor. This clonotype was counted a few times. Its antigen is still unknown. No much larger clone is present one base from it, and per-base qualities are unavailable.

These data were likewise used in another study, on T cells of mothers and their children. The second study's paper adds: Nine systemically healthy Caucasian individuals served as donors, namely three mothers together with their six children. cDNA synthesis consumed the entire amount of extracted RNA, loaded at around 1.5 ug RNA in each 15 ul reaction. In the second PCR, the M1S primer added sample barcodes and 2-4 random nucleotides. Each mother yielded over 8 million TCR beta CDR3 reads and each child about 3 million reads. In both related and unrelated pairs, thymic selection shapes the output of TCR recombination in a similar way, with inherited differences having only a minor effect. Normalized repertoire overlap was always found to be slightly, but never significantly, higher in related mother-child pairs than in unrelated mother-child pairs. No persistent microchimeric T cell clones were detected, at a sensitivity of 90 to 100 clones per million clonotypes. The study used deep NGS to compare TCR beta repertoires of mothers and children, seeking features distinguishing related mother-child pairs from unrelated individuals. The mean age was roughly 44 +/- 4 years for the mothers and 11 +/- 4 years for the children. After adapter ligation with NEBNext reagents, the libraries were sequenced on Illumina HiSeq 2000 with 100+100 nt paired-end reads. To prevent cross-contamination, the mother and child libraries were prepared one month apart and sequenced in separate runs. Between roughly 500,000 and 2,300,000 distinct TCR beta clonotypes were identified per donor. Naive TCR beta clonotypes were estimated from low-frequency clonotypes matched to each donor's FACS-determined naive share, without sorting.

The sequenced sample consisted of blood. In this chain, TRBV29-1 is recombined with TRBJ1-1; the D gene identity is not certain. This sequence was found in a boy between 10 and 17 years old in good health. CDR3 reads: CSVGTAGVNTEAFF. The sequenced DNA: TGCAGCGTTGGTACCGCGGGAGTGAACACTGAAGCTTTCTTT.